This T cell receptor beta chain was retrieved from a study of OX40 agonist ivuxolimab in advanced cancers. Worth noting for this clone: Its matching antigen is unknown.

The study, taken as a whole, reports: On average, CD8+ T cells had more expanded clones than CD4+. Clonal expansion by week 6 occurred in CD4+ and CD8+ blood T cells (at 0.1 to 3.0 mg/kg).

Libraries were prepared by immunoSEQ multiplex PCR; TCRdb keeps only in-frame clonotypes and omits some of them. The sample has more than 80,000 clones; approximately 90% are singletons. The starting material was CD4+ or CD8+ T cells sorted from blood, obtained in a trial of the OX40 agonist ivuxolimab. The sequence derives from an adult with an advanced solid tumor such as melanoma, head and neck, liver or kidney cancer.

The CDR3 DNA is TGTGCCAGCAGCGCAGGGGGTCAAAGGTACACTGAAGCTTTCTTT. Its translation is CASSAGGQRYTEAFF. This sequence joins TRBV7-6 and TRBJ1-1; TRBD1 matches at 7 bases. J lost 3 bases, V lost 5 bases, and 9 bases had no gene match. Germline CDR1 is SGHVS and CDR2 is FNYEAQ. This CDR3 contains 15 residues.